A single sample is the source of the 29 T cell receptor delta chains below, sequenced in a study of γδ T cells in repeated Plasmodium falciparum infection. With CATT, TCRdb re-called clones from the multiplex PCR reads. The sample yields some 100,000 delta-chain clones, over 1.1% seen once. Gammadelta T cells were flow-sorted from PBMC into Vgamma9/Vdelta2+ and Vdelta2-negative populations for bulk analysis. Sequenced sample: gamma-delta T cells from blood. These receptors were taken from a pool of human donors (malaria-infected and uninfected, not separated).

As to this clone: The TCRdb record carries a much larger clone's protein, which differs from this DNA's translation at residue 6; a read error is the likely cause, and the protein listed here is the DNA translation. V usage is TRDV1 and J usage is TRDJ1; D is ambiguous. The J gene, absent from TCRdb, was called here by matching the DNA to germline. The V end lost 4 bases, the J end lost 5 bases, and 5 bases lay between the germline ends. The germline gives CDR1 TSWWSYY, CDR2 QGS. The CDR3 length is 11 residues. CDR3 nucleotide sequence: TGTGCTCTTGGGGCCCGGGATAAACTCATCTTT. It encodes CALGARDKLIF.

This clone was seen a few times. TCRdb's entry gives the protein of a much larger clone, which mismatches this DNA's translation at residue 12, likely from a read error; the protein reported here is translated from the DNA. This sequence joins TRDV2 and TRDJ1; D perhaps matches TRDD2 (5 bases). Per germline, CDR1 GEAIGNYY and CDR2 EKD. The CDR3 length is 15 residues. CDR3 protein: CACDPLQTYTDELIF. The CDR3 DNA sequence: TGTGCCTGTGACCCGCTACAGACCTACACCGATGAACTCATCTTT.

Remarks on this clone: A read error is the likely source, as a far larger clone sits one nucleotide away. Additional DNA sequences in this sample encode the identical CDR3. The chain couples TRDV2 to TRDJ1, with 7 bases aligning to TRDD3. The J gene is absent in TCRdb and was assigned here via DNA matching to germline. Germline V gene sequence: CDR1 GEAIGNYY, CDR2 EKD. The CDR3 sequence is 20 residues long. CDR3 amino acids: CACDTVLGTRGLYYTDKLIF. The CDR3 DNA follows: TGTGCCTGTGACACCGTACTGGGGACCCGGGGGTTATATTACACTGATAAACTCATCTTT.

This clone turned up a few times. The TCRdb protein, from a much larger clone, departs from this DNA's translation at residue 14, likely by read error; the protein shown derives from the DNA. The chain links TRDV1 to TRDJ1; a weak D match, TRDD3 (6 bases). CDR1 is TSWWSYY and CDR2 is QGS in the germline V gene. The V and J ends lost 1 base and 2 bases respectively, with 47 bases between them. The CDR3 sequence is 27 residues long. The CDR3 DNA reads as TGTGCTCTTGGGGAACCTGTCTCCTATAAACTCACTCATATTATCTGGTGGCACACATGGGGGACCGATAAACTCATCTTT. Translation gives CALGEPVSYKLTHIIWWHTWGTDKLIF.

The table lists this clone with a few counts. A read error is likely here: a far larger clone is one base away. The sample carries other DNA sequences with the same CDR3. The chain links TRDV1 to TRDJ1; 12 bases map to TRDD3. CDR3 length: 22 amino acids. The germline V gene has CDR1 TSWWSYY and CDR2 QGS. Written as DNA, the CDR3 is TGTGCTCTTGGGGCCTCTCCAATTCCCTACTGGGGGATACAGTCCTCAAATCATAAACTCATCTTC. This sequence encodes CALGASPIPYWGIQSSNHKLIF.

This clone has at least ten counts. This sequence joins TRAV29/DV5 and TRDJ1; 12 bases map to TRDD3. CDR1 is NSMFDY, CDR2 ISSIKDK, per germline. J lost 2 bases, V lost 0 bases, and 11 bases had no gene match. This CDR3 has 18 residues. CDR3 DNA sequence: TGTGCAGCAAGCGTCCTAAACTGGGGGATACTCCAGACCGATAAACTCATCTTT. Protein sequence: CAASVLNWGILQTDKLIF. Filled out from reference TRAV29/DV5 and TRDJ1, the complete variable domain reads DQQVKQNSPSLSVQEGRISILNCDYTNSMFDYFLWYKKYPAEGPTFLISISSIKDKNEDGRFTVFLNKSAKHLSLHIVPSQPGDSAVYFCAASVLNWGILQTDKLIFGKGTRVTVEP.

The sample holds many counts of this clone. The gene calls are TRDV1 and TRDJ1; 10 nucleotides agree with TRDD3. J gave up 3 bases and V 0 bases, and 4 bases lay outside the gene matches. The CDR3 totals 16 residues. CDR1 TSWWSYY and CDR2 QGS come from the germline V gene. CDR3 DNA sequence: TGTGCTCTTGGGGAACTACTTACTGGGGGATCCGATAAACTCATCTTT. It is translated as CALGELLTGGSDKLIF.

In this sample, this clone turned up many times. This DNA's translation and the protein TCRdb lists, from a much larger clone, do not match at residue 12, likely due to a read error; the protein shown is translated from the DNA. This chain joins TRDV2 and TRDJ1; 7 bases are shared with TRDD3. From germline, CDR1 is GEAIGNYY and CDR2 EKD. Trimming removed 2 bases from V and 3 bases from J; junction bases left unmatched: 14. CDR3 length: 17 residues. CDR3 DNA: TGTGCCTGTGACAGAGTCGGGATACCCCCCTACGCCGATAAACTCATCTTT. This encodes CACDRVGIPPYADKLIF.

This clone is categorized as medium-sized. Other DNA sequences within the sample encode an identical CDR3. The chain combines TRDV2 with TRDJ1; D may be TRDD3 (6 bases). The V end was cut by 0 bases, the J end by 8 bases, with 18 bases between. In germline, CDR1 is GEAIGNYY, CDR2 EKD. The CDR3 covers 15 residues. The CDR3 region is CACDTVGGGSLKLIF. The CDR3, as DNA: TGTGCCTGTGACACCGTAGGTGGGGGCTCACTCAAACTCATCTTT.

This clone was counted a few times. For this DNA, TCRdb reports the protein of a much larger clone, which diverges at residue 9, most likely from a read error; the protein presented here is translated directly from the DNA. V gene TRDV1 combines with J gene TRDJ1; D is undetermined. CDR3 size: 12 residues. The V end lost 1 base, the J end lost 10 bases, and 10 bases lay between the germline ends. Germline values: CDR1 TSWWSYY, CDR2 QGS. CDR3 DNA: TGTGCTCTTGGGGAACGGGGCCACAGACTCATCTTT. This gives the protein CALGERGHRLIF.

This clone counts as medium-sized (0.01 to 0.1%). Other DNA sequences in this specimen translate into the identical CDR3. J is TRDJ1 and V is TRDV3; tentative D call: TRDD3 (6 bases). Germline V gene data show CDR1 as TVYSNPD and CDR2 as GDNSRS (reference sequence). V shed 1 base and J shed 0 bases, with 24 bases lying between them. The CDR3 is 18 amino acids. CDR3 protein: CAFNWSWGLHLYTDKLIF. DNA for the CDR3: TGTGCCTTTAATTGGAGCTGGGGACTTCACTTGTACACCGATAAACTCATCTTT.

As regards this clone: It is likely a read error: a sequence one base away is far more abundant. Additional DNA sequences in this sample encode the identical CDR3. The chain recombines TRDV1 with TRDJ1, with 12 bases that match TRDD3. No J gene is reported in TCRdb; it was inferred here by comparing the DNA with germline. This CDR3 contains 19 residues. Germline V gives CDR1 TSWWSYY, CDR2 QGS. Trimming took 3 bases from V and 3 from J; bases not matched to a gene: 14. The CDR3 DNA follows: TGTGCTCTTGGGGAGGGGTATCTACGCTCTGGGGGATACGCCGATAAACTCATCTTT. Translating it yields CALGEGYLRSGGYADKLIF.

As regards this clone: A far more abundant clone sits one base away, making this likely a read error. The same CDR3 arises from other DNA sequences in this sample as well. The rearrangement links TRDV2 to TRDJ1; tentative D call: TRDD3 (6 bases). As TCRdb names no J gene, one was assigned here on the basis of a DNA match to germline. Germline V gene lookup returns CDR1 GEAIGNYY and CDR2 EKD. The CDR3 has 16 amino acids. V shed 0 bases and J shed 4 bases, with 17 bases lying between them. CDR3 nucleotides: TGTGCCTGTGACACCGTGGGGGCTTTGGGCGTCGATAAACTCATCTTT. Translated, it gives CACDTVGALGVDKLIF.

About this clone itself: A far more abundant clone sits one base away, making this likely a read error. The same CDR3 also results from other DNA sequences found in this sample. The V and J genes are TRDV1 and TRDJ3; 11 nucleotides match TRDD3. Germline V gene sequence: CDR1 TSWWSYY, CDR2 QGS. The length of the CDR3 is 23 residues. For the CDR3, the DNA is TGTGCTCTTGGGGAACGTTTTCTTTACTGGGGGATAATCACCTCCTGGGACACTCGACAGATGTTTTTC. As protein: CALGERFLYWGIITSWDTRQMFF.

This clone was seen more than once but under ten times. TCRdb lists the protein of a much larger clone for this DNA, which differs at residue 21, so this is likely a read error; the protein given here is translated from the DNA itself. CDR3 coding DNA: TGTGCTTATAGGAGCGGGCCTTCCTACGACTACTGGGGGATACTGAAGGGGTACACCGATGAACTCATCTTT. This sequence encodes CAYRSGPSYDYWGILKGYTDELIF. V is TRAV38-2/DV8 and J is TRDJ1; 12 nucleotides agree with TRDD3. TCRdb records no J gene; here it was assigned by comparing the DNA to germline. Germline CDR1 TSESDYY, CDR2 QEAYKQQN. The CDR3 is 24 amino acids.

This clone was observed a handful of times. J is TRDJ3 and V is TRDV2, with 12 nucleotides matching TRDD3. Germline matching of the DNA provided the J gene here, since TCRdb leaves it blank. The ends lost 3 bases at V and 1 base at J; junction bases unmatched: 3. Germline V gene data show CDR1 as GEAIGNYY and CDR2 as EKD. The CDR3 is made up of 18 amino acids. CDR3 amino acids: CACDVLGDTSWDTRQMFF. CDR3 nucleotide sequence: TGTGCCTGTGACGTACTGGGGGATACTTCCTGGGACACCCGACAGATGTTTTTC.

This clone appeared a few times. TCRdb attributes to this sequence the protein of a much larger clone, which differs from the DNA translation at residue 5; a read error is likely, and the protein displayed is translated from the DNA. The V and J genes are TRDV1 and TRDJ1, with D possibly matching TRDD2 (6 bases). The J gene, missing from TCRdb, was assigned here through DNA to germline matching. V gave up 4 bases and J gave up 0 bases, with 36 bases separating them. The CDR3 loop spans 23 amino acids. Germline loops: CDR1 TSWWSYY, CDR2 QGS. The CDR3: CALGVLPLLRGGWDSAYTDKLIF. Written as DNA, the CDR3 is TGTGCTCTTGGGGTACTTCCACTCCTACGAGGGGGGTGGGATTCAGCGTACACCGATAAACTCATCTTT.

This clone was counted only a few times. The amino acid sequence in TCRdb belongs to a much larger clone and departs from this DNA's translation at residue 4, likely a sequencing read error; the sequence shown is translated from the DNA. V gene TRDV1 combines with J gene TRDJ1; 12 nucleotides line up with TRDD3. The CDR3 length is 20 residues. The germline V gene has CDR1 TSWWSYY and CDR2 QGS. CDR3 residues: CALWDRRAGGYELYTDKLIF. The CDR3 DNA reads as TGTGCTCTTTGGGACCGGAGAGCTGGGGGATACGAGTTGTACACCGATAAACTCATCTTT.

This clone was seen ten or more times. TCRdb pairs this DNA with a much larger clone's protein that differs at residue 5, likely a read error; the protein shown was translated from the DNA. The chain joins TRDV2 to TRDJ1; weak D call: TRDD3 (6 bases). Germline V gene data show CDR1 as GEAIGNYY and CDR2 as EKD. The CDR3 runs to 19 residues. The V gene lost 3 bases and the J gene lost 3 bases, with 28 bases spanning the gap. This CDR3 is CACDAVGLEGGIRADKLIF. The CDR3 DNA follows: TGTGCCTGTGACGCCGTCGGCCTCGAGGGTGGGATAAGGGCCGATAAACTCATCTTT.

This clone was found once. The rearrangement joins TRDV1 to TRDJ1, with TRDD3 identical over 11 bases. TCRdb records no J gene; here it was assigned by comparing the DNA to germline. With 2 bases clipped from V and 0 bases from J, the junction kept 35 bases outside the gene matches. The CDR3 covers 27 residues. Per germline, CDR1 TSWWSYY and CDR2 QGS. The CDR3 DNA follows: TGTGCTCTTGGGGAAGAGTGTGCCTCCCCTCCCGGCTGTTGGGGGATACGCGGCACGTTATACACCGATAAACTCATCTTT. It encodes CALGEECASPPGCWGIRGTLYTDKLIF.

In this sample, this clone turned up a few times. Translating this DNA gives a protein that differs at residue 11 from the TCRdb one, which belongs to a much larger clone; a read error is likely, and the protein shown is this translation. The gene calls are TRDV2 and TRDJ3; the match to TRDD3 covers 8 bases. TCRdb lists no J gene, so it was determined here by aligning the DNA to germline. The germline CDR1 and CDR2 sequences are GEAIGNYY and EKD. CDR3 length: 19 amino acids. With V trimmed by 3 bases and J by 1 base, 10 bases remained unmatched. CDR3 bases: TGTGCCTGTGACCTTTACTGGGGGGTGCAATCCTGGGACACCCGACAGATGTTTTTC. Translation: CACDLYWGVQSWDTRQMFF.

In this sample, this clone turned up a few times. The protein held in TCRdb is that of a much larger clone and does not match this DNA's translation at residue 10, likely because of a read error; the protein shown is translated from the DNA. This chain uses TRDV2 with TRDJ3; D not resolved. The J gene was missing in TCRdb and was found by matching the end of the DNA to germline. CDR1 GEAIGNYY and CDR2 EKD come from the germline V gene. This CDR3 spans 15 amino acids. Trimming cost V 3 bases and J 12 bases, with 17 bases left between them. CDR3: CACDLAGPEDRQMFF. CDR3 coding DNA: TGTGCCTGTGACCTAGCCGGGCCGGAGGACCGACAGATGTTTTTC.

In its sample, this clone was seen a few times. TCRdb pairs this DNA with a much larger clone's protein that differs at residue 9, likely a read error; the protein shown was translated from the DNA. CDR3 loop: CALGGLRACTLTLTAQLFF. The CDR3, as DNA: TGTGCTCTTGGGGGGCTACGAGCCTGCACCCTAACCCTGACAGCACAACTCTTCTTT. The gene calls are TRDV1 and TRDJ2, with unresolved D. The J gene is not listed in TCRdb, so it was assigned here from a DNA match to germline. Per the germline V gene, CDR1 is TSWWSYY and CDR2 is QGS. V dropped 4 bases and J dropped 3 bases, with 24 bases sitting between them. The length of the CDR3 is 19 residues.

As concerns this clone: The protein TCRdb gives is from a much larger clone and does not agree with this DNA's translation at residue 6, likely a read error; the protein shown here comes from the DNA. The chain couples TRDV3 to TRDJ1; tentatively, D is TRDD3 (5 bases). The J gene comes from matching the DNA to germline here; TCRdb lacks it. V lost 0 bases to trimming and J lost 7 bases, with 18 bases between them. The CDR3 is made up of 14 amino acids. The V gene's germline CDR1 is TVYSNPD and CDR2 GDNSRS (reference sequence). The DNA for the CDR3 is TGTGCCTTTAGAAGGTCGGGGAGCCCAACTAAACTCATCTTT. It codes for CAFRRSGSPTKLIF. The full variable domain, its missing parts supplied by reference TRDV3 and TRDJ1, is CDKVTQSSPDQTVASGSEVVLLCTYDTVYSNPDLFWYRIRPDYSFQFVFYGDNSRSEGADFTQGRFSVKHILTQKAFHLVISPVRTEDSATYYCAFRRSGSPTKLIFGKGTRVTVEP.

This clone was counted between two and nine times. The protein listed by TCRdb differs at residue 12 from the translated DNA, so the DNA translation is shown. The chain uses TRDV1 and TRDJ1; 12 bases align to TRDD3. CDR1 and CDR2 (germline): TSWWSYY, QGS. The CDR3 length is 24 residues. V was clipped by 2 bases and J by 0 bases; unmatched bases: 25. The CDR3 coding sequence is TGTGCTCTTGGGGAAGAGAGTACGATACTGGCCTTCTGGGGGATACGCGTATACACCGATAAACTCATCTTT. Translated, it gives CALGEESTILAFWGIRVYTDKLIF.

About this clone itself: TCRdb shows a much larger clone's protein in place of this DNA's translation, and the two differ at residue 9, likely through a read error; the protein shown is translated from the DNA. The CDR3 DNA follows: TGTGCCTGTGACACCTGGGGGTCGGGCTCCTGGGACACCCGACAGATGTTTTTC. This encodes CACDTWGSGSWDTRQMFF. This chain connects TRDV2 to TRDJ3; D perhaps matches TRDD3 (6 bases). TCRdb does not report a J gene; here it was assigned by matching the DNA to germline references. The CDR3 has 18 amino acids. The V end was cut by 0 bases, the J end by 0 bases, with 11 bases between. Germline CDR1 and CDR2: GEAIGNYY and EKD.

This clone came up many times. V and J are TRDV1 and TRDJ1; TRDD2 agrees at 9 bases. V lost 5 bases to trimming and J lost 10 bases; unmatched junction nucleotides: 23. CDR1 is TSWWSYY and CDR2 is QGS in the germline V gene. The CDR3 totals 18 residues. CDR3 sequence (DNA): TGTGCTCTTGGGTCAACGAGCCTTCCTACGATGATCCCCACTTTACTCATCTTT. This codes for CALGSTSLPTMIPTLLIF.

This clone was detected only a few times. TCRdb attributes to this sequence the protein of a much larger clone, which differs from the DNA translation at residue 9; a read error is likely, and the protein displayed is translated from the DNA. The chain couples TRDV2 to TRDJ1; TRDD3 might be the D (6 bases). CDR1 is GEAIGNYY and CDR2 is EKD in the germline V gene. Trimming stripped 1 base from V and 4 bases from J, with 21 bases between. CDR3 length: 17 amino acids. The CDR3 nucleotides read TGTGCCTGTGACACTCAATACTGGGTCAGAGACGACGATAAACTCATCTTT. Amino acids: CACDTQYWVRDDDKLIF.

Notes on this clone: TCRdb's protein for this DNA is that of a much larger clone and differs from the translation at residue 15, likely a read error; the protein shown is the DNA translation. The chain combines TRDV2 with TRDJ1; 10 bases agree with TRDD3. The J gene was missing in TCRdb and was found by matching the end of the DNA to germline. This CDR3 is built from 19 residues. Germline V gives CDR1 GEAIGNYY, CDR2 EKD. CDR3 DNA sequence: TGTGCCTGTGACACCCTGACTGGGGGATCCCGGGGCCACACCTATAAACTCATCTTT. This encodes CACDTLTGGSRGHTYKLIF.